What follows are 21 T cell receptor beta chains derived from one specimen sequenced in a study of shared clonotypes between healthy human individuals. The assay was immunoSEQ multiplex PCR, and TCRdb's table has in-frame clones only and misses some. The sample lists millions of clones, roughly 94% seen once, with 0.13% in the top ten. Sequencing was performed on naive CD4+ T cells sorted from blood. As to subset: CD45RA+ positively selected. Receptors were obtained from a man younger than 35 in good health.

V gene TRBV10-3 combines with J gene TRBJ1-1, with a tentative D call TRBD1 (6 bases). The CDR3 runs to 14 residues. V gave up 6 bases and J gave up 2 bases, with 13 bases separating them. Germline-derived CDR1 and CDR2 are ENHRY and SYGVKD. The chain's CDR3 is CAIRIGTLNTEAFF. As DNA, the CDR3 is TGTGCCATCAGGATAGGGACACTTAACACTGAAGCTTTCTTT.

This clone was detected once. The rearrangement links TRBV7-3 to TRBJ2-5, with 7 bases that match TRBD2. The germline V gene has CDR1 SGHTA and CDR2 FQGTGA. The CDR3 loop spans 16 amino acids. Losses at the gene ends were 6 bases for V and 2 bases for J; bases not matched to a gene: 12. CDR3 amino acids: CASRNSGAGQQETQYF. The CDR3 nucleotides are TGTGCCAGCAGAAATTCCGGAGCGGGGCAGCAAGAGACCCAGTACTTC.

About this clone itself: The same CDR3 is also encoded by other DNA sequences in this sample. In DNA form, the CDR3 reads TGTGCCAGCAGTTTCCTGGGCACTGAAGCTTTCTTT. Translated: CASSFLGTEAFF. The chain carries TRBV27 and TRBJ1-1; D is ambiguous. The germline gives CDR1 MNHEY, CDR2 SMNVEV (reference sequence). Deletions cut 3 bases from V and 4 bases from J, with 6 bases between. The CDR3 contains 12 residues.

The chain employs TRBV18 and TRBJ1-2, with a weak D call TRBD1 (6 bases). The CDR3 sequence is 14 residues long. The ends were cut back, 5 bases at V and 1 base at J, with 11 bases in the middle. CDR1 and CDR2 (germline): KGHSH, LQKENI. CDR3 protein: CASSEQGSNYGYTF. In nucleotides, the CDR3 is TGTGCCAGCTCAGAACAGGGAAGTAACTATGGCTACACCTTC. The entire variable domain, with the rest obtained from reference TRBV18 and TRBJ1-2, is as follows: NAGVMQNPRHLVRRRGQEARLRCSPMKGHSHVYWYRQLPEEGLKFMVYLQKENIIDESGMPKERFSAEFPKEGPSILRIQQVVRGDSAAYFCASSEQGSNYGYTFGSGTRLTVV.

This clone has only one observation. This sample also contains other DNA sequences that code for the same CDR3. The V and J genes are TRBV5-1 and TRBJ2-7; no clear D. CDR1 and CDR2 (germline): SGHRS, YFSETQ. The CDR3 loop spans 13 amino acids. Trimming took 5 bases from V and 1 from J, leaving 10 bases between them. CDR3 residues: CASSSGSSYEQYF. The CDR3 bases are TGCGCCAGCAGTTCCGGGTCTTCCTACGAGCAGTACTTC. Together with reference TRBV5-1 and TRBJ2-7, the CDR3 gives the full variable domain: KAGVTQTPRYLIKTRGQQVTLSCSPISGHRSVSWYQQTPGQGLQFLFEYFSETQRNKGNFPGRFSGRQFSNSRSEMNVSTLELGDSALYLCASSSGSSYEQYFGPGTRLTVT.

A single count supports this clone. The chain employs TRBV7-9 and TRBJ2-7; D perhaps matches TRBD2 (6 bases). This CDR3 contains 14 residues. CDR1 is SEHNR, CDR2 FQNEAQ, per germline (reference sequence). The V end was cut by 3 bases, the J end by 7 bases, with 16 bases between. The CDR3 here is CASSLSRDQGEQYF. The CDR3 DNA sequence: TGTGCCAGCAGCTTGTCGCGGGACCAAGGGGAGCAGTACTTC.

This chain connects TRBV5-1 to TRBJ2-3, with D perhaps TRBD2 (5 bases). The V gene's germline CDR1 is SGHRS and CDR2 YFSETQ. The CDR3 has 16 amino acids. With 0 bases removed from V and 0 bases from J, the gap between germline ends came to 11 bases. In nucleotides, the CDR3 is TGCGCCAGCAGCTTGGGCCGGGAATCTAGCACAGATACGCAGTATTTT. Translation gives CASSLGRESSTDTQYF.

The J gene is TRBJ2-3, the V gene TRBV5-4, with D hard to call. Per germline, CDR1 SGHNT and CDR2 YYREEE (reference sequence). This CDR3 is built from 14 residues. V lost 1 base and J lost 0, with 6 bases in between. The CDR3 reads CASSLSGSTDTQYF. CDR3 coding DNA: TGTGCCAGCAGCTTGAGTGGGAGCACAGATACGCAGTATTTT.

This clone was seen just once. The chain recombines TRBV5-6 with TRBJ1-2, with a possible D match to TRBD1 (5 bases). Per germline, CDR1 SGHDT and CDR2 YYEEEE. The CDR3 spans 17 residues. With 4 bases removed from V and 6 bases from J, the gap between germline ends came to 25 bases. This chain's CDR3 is CASSPLWGEPLEHGYTF. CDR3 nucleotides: TGTGCCAGCAGCCCCCTCTGGGGGGAGCCCCTTGAACATGGCTACACCTTC.

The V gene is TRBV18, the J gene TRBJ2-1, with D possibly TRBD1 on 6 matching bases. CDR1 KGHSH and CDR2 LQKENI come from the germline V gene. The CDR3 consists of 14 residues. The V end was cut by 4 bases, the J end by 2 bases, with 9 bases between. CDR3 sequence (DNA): TGTGCCAGCTCACGCGAGGGGGCCTACAATGAGCAGTTCTTC. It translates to CASSREGAYNEQFF.

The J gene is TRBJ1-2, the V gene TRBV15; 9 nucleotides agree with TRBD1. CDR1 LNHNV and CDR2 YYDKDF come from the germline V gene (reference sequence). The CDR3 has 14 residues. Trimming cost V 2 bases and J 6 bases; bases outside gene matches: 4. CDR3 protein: CATSRRRTGDGYTF. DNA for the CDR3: TGTGCCACCAGCAGAAGACGGACAGGGGATGGCTACACCTTC.

DNA of the CDR3: TGTGCCAGCAGTTCCGGGACAGGGGTCCATAGGCATTTT. Translated, it gives CASSSGTGVHRHF. The chain is built from TRBV27 and TRBJ1-5; 10 nucleotides align to TRBD1. The ends lost 4 bases at V and 15 bases at J; junction bases unmatched: 9. Germline CDR1 is MNHEY and CDR2 is SMNVEV (reference sequence). The CDR3 length is 13 residues.

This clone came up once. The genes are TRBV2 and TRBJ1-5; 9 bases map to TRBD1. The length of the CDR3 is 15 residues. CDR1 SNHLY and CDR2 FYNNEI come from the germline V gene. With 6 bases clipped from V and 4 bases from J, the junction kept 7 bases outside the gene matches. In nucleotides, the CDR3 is TGTGCCAGCAGAGTCCCGGGACAGGGTAATCAGCCCCAGCATTTT. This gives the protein CASRVPGQGNQPQHF.

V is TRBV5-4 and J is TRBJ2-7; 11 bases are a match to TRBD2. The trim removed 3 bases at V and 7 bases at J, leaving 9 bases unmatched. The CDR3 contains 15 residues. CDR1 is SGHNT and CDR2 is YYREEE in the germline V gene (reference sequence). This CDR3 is CASSSQLAGVGEQYF. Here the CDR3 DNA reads TGTGCCAGCAGCTCTCAACTAGCGGGAGTAGGTGAGCAGTACTTC.

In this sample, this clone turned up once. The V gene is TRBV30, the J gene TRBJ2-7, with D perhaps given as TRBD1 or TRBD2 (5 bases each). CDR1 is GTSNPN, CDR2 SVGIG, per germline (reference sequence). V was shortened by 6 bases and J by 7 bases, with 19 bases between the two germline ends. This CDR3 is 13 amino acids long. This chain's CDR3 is CACREPGSREQYF. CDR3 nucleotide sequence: TGTGCCTGCCGGGAACCAGGGAGCAGGGAGCAGTACTTC.

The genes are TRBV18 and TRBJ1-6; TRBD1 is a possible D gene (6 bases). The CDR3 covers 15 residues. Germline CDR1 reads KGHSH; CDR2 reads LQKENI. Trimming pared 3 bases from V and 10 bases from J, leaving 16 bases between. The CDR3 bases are TGTGCCAGCTCACCCAAGGACAGAATTGAATCACCCCTCCACTTT. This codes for CASSPKDRIESPLHF.

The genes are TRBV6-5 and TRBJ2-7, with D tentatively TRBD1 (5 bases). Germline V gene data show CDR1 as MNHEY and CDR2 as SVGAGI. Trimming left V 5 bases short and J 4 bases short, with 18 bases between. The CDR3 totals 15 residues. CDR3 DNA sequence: TGTGCCAGCAGTCGCCTTAACCAGGGTTTATACGAGCAGTACTTC. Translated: CASSRLNQGLYEQYF.

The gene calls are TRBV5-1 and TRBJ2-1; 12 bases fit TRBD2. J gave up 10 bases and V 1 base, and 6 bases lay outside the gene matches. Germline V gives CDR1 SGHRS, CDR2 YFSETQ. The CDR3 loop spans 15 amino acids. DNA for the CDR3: TGCGCCAGCAGCTTGTTGACTAGCGGGGGCCCAGAGCAGTTCTTC. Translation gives CASSLLTSGGPEQFF.

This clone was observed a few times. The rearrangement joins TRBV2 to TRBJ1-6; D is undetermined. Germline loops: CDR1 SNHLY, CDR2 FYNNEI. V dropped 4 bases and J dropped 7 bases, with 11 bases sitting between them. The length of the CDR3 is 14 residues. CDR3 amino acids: CASSGSMKNSPLHF. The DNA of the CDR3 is TGTGCCAGCAGTGGATCTATGAAAAATTCACCCCTCCACTTT.

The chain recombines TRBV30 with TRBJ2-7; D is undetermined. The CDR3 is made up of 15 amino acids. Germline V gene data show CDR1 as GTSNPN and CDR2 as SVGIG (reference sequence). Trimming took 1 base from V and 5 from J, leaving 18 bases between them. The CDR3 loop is CAWSATKKWTDEQYF. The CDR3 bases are TGTGCCTGGAGTGCCACCAAGAAATGGACGGACGAGCAGTACTTC.

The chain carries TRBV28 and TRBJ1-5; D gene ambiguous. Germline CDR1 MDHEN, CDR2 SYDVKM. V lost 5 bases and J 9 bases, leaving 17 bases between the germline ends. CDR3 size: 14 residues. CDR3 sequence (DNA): TGTGCCAGCAGTGTTTCTATCCGGCAACGGCCCCAGCATTTT. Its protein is CASSVSIRQRPQHF.